These T cell receptor beta chains were read from a single sample in a study of radiotherapy plus CTLA-4 blockade in lung cancer. Here immunoSEQ multiplex PCR was the method, and the copy in TCRdb shows in-frame clones only, minus some. The sample contains 81,000 or so clones, around 80% of which appear only once. Sequencing used peripheral blood, obtained from a patient treated with radiotherapy plus ipilimumab. These receptors were obtained from a human donor with non-small cell lung cancer who had stable disease on radiotherapy plus ipilimumab. Both conserved end residues are trimmed from each CDR3.

TRBJ1-3,TRBV9,ASSPRTGNTIY
TRBJ1-1,TRBV28,ASRVGGLNTEAF
TRBJ2-7,TRBV10-1,ASKNRDRGTGLGYEQY
TRBJ1-6,TRBV19,ASSIRSGGEYNSPLH
TRBJ2-7,TRBV7-6,ASRQTSGRTSEQY
TRBJ1-2,TRBV5-1,ASSLLPSPEGGYT
TRBJ2-5,TRBV27,ASSLLTSGRKETQY
TRBJ2-5,TRBV28,ASSLTETQY
TRBJ1-2,TRBV18,ASFADRGNGYT
TRBJ2-1,TRBV12-5,ASGPGLADNEQF
TRBJ2-7,TRBV11-2,ASSKGTYSYEQY
TRBJ2-1,TRBV18,ASSGDASVYNEQF
TRBJ1-1,TRBV28,ASKRTTRYTEAF
TRBJ2-3,TRBV9,ASSVAVGTQY
TRBJ1-2,TRBV2,ASRDINYGYT
TRBJ2-7,TRBV30,AWSATRRTY
TRBJ2-7,TRBV18,ASSRRPGDIDEQY
TRBJ2-1,TRBV6-1,ASSERELYYNEQF
TRBJ2-7,TRBV11-3,ASSTTGGYEQY
TRBJ1-2,TRBV28,ASSPLTAYGYT
TRBJ2-5,TRBV29-1,SVGARDQETQY
TRBJ2-1,TRBV11-2,ASSQRWGRDEQF